This T cell receptor (beta chain) was documented in a study of T-cell reconstitution after alpha-beta-depleted transplantation in children. This clonotype was picked up many times. Unique molecular identifiers were used to barcode this TCRbeta library. TCRdb reanalysed the PCR reads using MiXCR and keeps one entry per CDR3 protein. The data show 260,000 or so distinct CDR3 sequences, 12% seen once. Germline V gene sequence: CDR1 MNHEY, CDR2 SVGAGI. Trimming removed 1 base from V and 5 bases from J; junction bases left unmatched: 2. This CDR3 comprises 14 residues. The receptor's source is a human donor who donated a stem cell graft to a child with acute lymphoblastic leukemia. The chain has TRBV6-5 and TRBJ2-1; 7 nucleotides match TRBD1. Sequenced material: PBMCs from the stem cell graft donor, taken from the stem cell graft. The CDR3 is CASSYFGTDNEQFF. CDR3 sequence (DNA): TGTGCCAGCAGTTACTTCGGGACAGACAATGAGCAGTTCTTC.